This TCR beta chain derives from a study of OX40 agonist ivuxolimab in advanced cancers. Study conclusions and caveats: In the 0.1 to 3.0 mg/kg range, CD4+ and CD8+ blood T cells had expanded clonally by week 6. Expanded clones tended on average to be more numerous among CD8+ T cells than CD4+.

TCRdb's copy holds only in-frame clones and misses some; the assay was immunoSEQ multiplex PCR. The table lists tens of thousands of clones, 80% to 85% of them singletons. This CDR3 contains 15 residues. CDR1 MNHEY and CDR2 SVGAGI come from the germline V gene. Losses at the gene ends were 5 bases for V and 7 bases for J; bases not matched to a gene: 8. This clone was seen more than once but under ten times. Its target is unknown. The TCR originated in an adult with an advanced solid tumor such as melanoma, head and neck, liver or kidney cancer. The sample here was CD4+ or CD8+ T cells sorted from blood, taken in a trial of the OX40 agonist ivuxolimab. The chain recombines TRBV6-5 with TRBJ1-5, with 10 nucleotides matching TRBD1. As DNA, the CDR3 is TGTGCCAGCAGTCGACAGGGGGCAGTGGAGCAGCCCCAGCATTTT. Protein product: CASSRQGAVEQPQHF.